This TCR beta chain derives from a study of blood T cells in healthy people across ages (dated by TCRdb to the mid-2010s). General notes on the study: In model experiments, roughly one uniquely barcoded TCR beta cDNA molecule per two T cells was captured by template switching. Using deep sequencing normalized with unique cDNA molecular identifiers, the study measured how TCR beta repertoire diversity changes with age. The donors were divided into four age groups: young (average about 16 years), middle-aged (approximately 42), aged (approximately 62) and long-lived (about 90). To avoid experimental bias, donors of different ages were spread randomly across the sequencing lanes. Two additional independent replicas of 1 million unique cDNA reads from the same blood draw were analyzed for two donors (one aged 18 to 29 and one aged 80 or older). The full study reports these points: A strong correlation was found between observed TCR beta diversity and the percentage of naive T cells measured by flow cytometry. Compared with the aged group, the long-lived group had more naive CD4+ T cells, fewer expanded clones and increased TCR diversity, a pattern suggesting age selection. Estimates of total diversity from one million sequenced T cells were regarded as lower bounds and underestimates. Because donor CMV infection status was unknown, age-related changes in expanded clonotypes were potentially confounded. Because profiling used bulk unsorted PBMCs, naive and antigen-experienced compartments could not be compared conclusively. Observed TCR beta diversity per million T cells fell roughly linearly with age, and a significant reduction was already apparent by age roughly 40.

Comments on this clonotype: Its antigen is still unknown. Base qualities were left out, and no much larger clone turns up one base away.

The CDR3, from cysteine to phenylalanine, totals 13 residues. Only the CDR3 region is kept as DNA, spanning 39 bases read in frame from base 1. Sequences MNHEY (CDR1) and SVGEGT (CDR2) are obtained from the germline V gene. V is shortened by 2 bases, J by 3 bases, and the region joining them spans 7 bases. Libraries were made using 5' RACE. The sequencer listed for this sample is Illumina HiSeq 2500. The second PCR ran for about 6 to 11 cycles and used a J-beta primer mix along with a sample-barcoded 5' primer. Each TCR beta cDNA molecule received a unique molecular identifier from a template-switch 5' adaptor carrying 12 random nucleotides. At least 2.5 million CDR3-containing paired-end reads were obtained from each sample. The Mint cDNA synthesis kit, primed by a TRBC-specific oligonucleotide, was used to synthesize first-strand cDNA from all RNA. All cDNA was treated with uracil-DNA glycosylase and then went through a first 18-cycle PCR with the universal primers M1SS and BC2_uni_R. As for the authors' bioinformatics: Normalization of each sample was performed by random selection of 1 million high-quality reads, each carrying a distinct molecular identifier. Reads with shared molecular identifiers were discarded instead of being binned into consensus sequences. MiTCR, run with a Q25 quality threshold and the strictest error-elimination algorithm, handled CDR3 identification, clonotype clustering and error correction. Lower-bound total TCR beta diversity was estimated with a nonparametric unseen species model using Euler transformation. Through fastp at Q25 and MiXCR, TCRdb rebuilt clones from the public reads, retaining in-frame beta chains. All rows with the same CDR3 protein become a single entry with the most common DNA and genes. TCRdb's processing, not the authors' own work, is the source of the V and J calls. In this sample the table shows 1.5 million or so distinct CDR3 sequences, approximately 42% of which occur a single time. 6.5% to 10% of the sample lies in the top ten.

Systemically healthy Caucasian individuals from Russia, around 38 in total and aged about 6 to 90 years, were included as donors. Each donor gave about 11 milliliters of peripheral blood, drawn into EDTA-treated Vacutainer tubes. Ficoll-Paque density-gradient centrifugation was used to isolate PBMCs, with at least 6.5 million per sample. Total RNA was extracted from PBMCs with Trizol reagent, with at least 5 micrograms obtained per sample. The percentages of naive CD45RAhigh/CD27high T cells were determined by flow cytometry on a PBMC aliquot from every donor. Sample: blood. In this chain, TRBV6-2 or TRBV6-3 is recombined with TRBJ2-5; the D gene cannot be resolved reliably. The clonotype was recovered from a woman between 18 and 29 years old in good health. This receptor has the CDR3 CASSYGIKETQYF. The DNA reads TGTGCCAGCAGTTACGGAATTAAAGAGACCCAGTACTTC.